The 24 T cell receptor beta chains in this list originate from one sample, sequenced in a study of T cell changes during pregnancy in multiple sclerosis. The data were produced by immunoSEQ multiplex PCR, yet TCRdb's version contains in-frame clones alone and is incomplete. The sample includes roughly 52,000 clones, 85% to 95% of them seen just once. The material sequenced was CD8+ T cells from peripheral blood mononuclear cells, taken in the third trimester of pregnancy. All receptors derive from a female donor with multiple sclerosis, enrolled in a pregnancy study.

This rearrangement joins TRBV6-5 to TRBJ2-7, with D possibly being TRBD1 (6 bases). This CDR3 region has 14 residues. Trimming took 2 bases from V and 4 from J, leaving 12 bases between them. From germline, CDR1 is MNHEY and CDR2 SVGAGI. CDR3 protein: CASSYTGSGYEQYF. For the CDR3, the DNA is TGTGCCAGCAGTTACACAGGGAGCGGATACGAGCAGTACTTC.

This clone was recorded only once. The rearrangement joins TRBV5-1 to TRBJ1-2, with 8 nucleotides matching TRBD1. This CDR3 is 14 amino acids long. V trimming: 3 bases; J trimming: 1 base; junction bases outside the gene matches: 2. CDR1 is SGHRS, CDR2 YFSETQ, per germline. The CDR3 nucleotides read TGCGCCAGCAGCTCCGGACAGGGTAACTATGGCTACACCTTC. This encodes CASSSGQGNYGYTF.

The chain links TRBV5-1 to TRBJ2-7; tentative D call: TRBD2 (5 bases). Germline CDR1 reads SGHRS; CDR2 reads YFSETQ. The V and J ends lost 2 bases and 5 bases respectively, with 14 bases between them. The CDR3 sequence is 14 residues long. The CDR3 is CASSFRDEGDEQYF. CDR3 DNA sequence: TGCGCCAGCAGCTTCCGGGATGAAGGAGACGAGCAGTACTTC.

The CDR3 is CASSFTPGEKLFF. As DNA, the CDR3 is TGTGCCAGCAGTTTCACGCCAGGAGAAAAACTGTTTTTT. This sequence joins TRBV27 and TRBJ1-4; the D is unclear. This CDR3 contains 13 residues. In germline, CDR1 is MNHEY, CDR2 SMNVEV (reference sequence). V was cut by 3 bases and J by 8 bases, with 10 bases left in between.

The chain employs TRBV11-3 and TRBJ2-5; D not certain. CDR1 is SGHNT, CDR2 YENEEA, per germline. CDR3 length: 13 residues. Trimming cost V 6 bases and J 5 bases, with 13 bases left between them. The DNA for the CDR3 is TGTGCCAGCAGTTTAAGCATTTTGGAGACCCAGTACTTC. Encoded protein: CASSLSILETQYF.

This clone occurred a few times. The chain couples TRBV5-4 to TRBJ2-7; 9 nucleotides agree with TRBD1. After removal of 0 bases from V and 2 bases from J, the junction contained 9 bases not matched to a gene. Germline V gives CDR1 SGHNT, CDR2 YYREEE (reference sequence). The CDR3 is 17 amino acids. CDR3 protein: CASSLVGQGGSTYEQYF. For the CDR3, the DNA is TGTGCCAGCAGCTTGGTGGGACAGGGTGGTTCGACCTACGAGCAGTACTTC.

V usage is TRBV30 and J usage is TRBJ1-1, with D possibly TRBD1 on 5 matching bases. Trimming cost V 0 bases and J 3 bases, with 8 bases left between them. Germline CDR1 GTSNPN, CDR2 SVGIG (reference sequence). This CDR3 has 13 amino acids. The CDR3: CAWSVGEDTEAFF. As DNA, the CDR3 is TGTGCCTGGAGTGTAGGGGAGGACACTGAAGCTTTCTTT.

V gene TRBV11-2 combines with J gene TRBJ2-1, with D maybe TRBD2 (6 bases). The CDR3 is 17 residues long. Looked up from germline, CDR1 is SGHAT and CDR2 is FQNNGV. V lost 1 base and J 5 bases, leaving 18 bases between the germline ends. CDR3 loop: CASSLVGSGEMDNEQFF. The DNA for the CDR3 is TGTGCCAGCAGCTTAGTTGGCTCGGGGGAGATGGACAATGAGCAGTTCTTC. Full variable domain (remainder filled in from reference TRBV11-2 and TRBJ2-1): EAGVAQSPRYKIIEKRQSVAFWCNPISGHATLYWYQQILGQGPKLLIQFQNNGVVDDSQLPKDRFSAERLKGVDSTLKIQPAKLEDSAVYLCASSLVGSGEMDNEQFFGPGTRLTVL.

The CDR3 DNA reads TGCAGCGTTGAAGAGGGGCTCGAGCAGTACTTC. It codes for CSVEEGLEQYF. V usage is TRBV29-1 and J usage is TRBJ2-7; TRBD1 might be the D (5 bases). There are 11 residues in the CDR3. Germline CDR1 SQVTM, CDR2 ANQGSEA. The V end lost 0 bases, the J end lost 6 bases, and 6 bases lay between the germline ends.

The chain carries TRBV11-3 and TRBJ2-5; 7 bases line up with TRBD2. Germline CDR1 is SGHNT and CDR2 is YENEEA. The CDR3 contains 17 residues. J was trimmed by 5 bases and V by 5 bases; bases with no gene match: 17. For the CDR3, the DNA is TGTGCCAGCAGCAAAAGGGGATTCGGCGGGAGAAGGGAGACCCAGTACTTC. This translates into CASSKRGFGGRRETQYF.

This chain uses TRBV11-3 with TRBJ2-1; a weak D match, TRBD2 (5 bases). Trimming took off 1 base at V and 6 bases at J, with 16 bases between the two ends. Germline CDR1 is SGHNT and CDR2 is YENEEA. The CDR3 has 16 amino acids. The CDR3 spells CASSLGVLRGSNEQFF. The CDR3 bases are TGTGCCAGCAGCTTAGGAGTTTTGAGAGGGAGCAATGAGCAGTTCTTC. Filled out from reference TRBV11-3 and TRBJ2-1, the complete variable domain reads EAGVVQSPRYKIIEKKQPVAFWCNPISGHNTLYWYLQNLGQGPELLIRYENEEAVDDSQLPKDRFSAERLKGVDSTLKIQPAELGDSAVYLCASSLGVLRGSNEQFFGPGTRLTVL.

CDR3 region: CASSFSSGAEGNEQFF. For the CDR3, the DNA is TGTGCCAGCAGCTTTTCTAGCGGAGCCGAGGGCAATGAGCAGTTCTTC. The rearrangement uses TRBV7-9 and TRBJ2-1; 7 bases are shared with TRBD2. The CDR3 spans 16 residues. The germline gives CDR1 SEHNR, CDR2 FQNEAQ (reference sequence). J was trimmed by 6 bases and V by 3 bases; bases with no gene match: 11.

This clone was picked up a small number of times. The chain couples TRBV14 to TRBJ2-7, with D unresolved. With 4 bases removed from V and 3 bases from J, the gap between germline ends came to 10 bases. CDR1 SGHDN and CDR2 FVKESK come from the germline V gene. The CDR3 extends over 13 amino acids. CDR3 in DNA: TGTGCCAGCAGCCCCCACGGTGGCTACGAGCAGTACTTC. It codes for CASSPHGGYEQYF.

The chain joins TRBV7-2 to TRBJ2-5; no clear D gene. The V end lost 5 bases, the J end lost 5 bases, and 9 bases lay between the germline ends. This CDR3 region has 12 residues. Per the germline V gene, CDR1 is SGHTA and CDR2 is FQGNSA. As DNA, the CDR3 is TGTGCCAGCAGCCCCCCGCGGGAGACCCAGTACTTC. It codes for CASSPPRETQYF.

This chain joins TRBV19 and TRBJ2-7; TRBD2 agrees at 8 bases. The germline V gene has CDR1 LNHDA and CDR2 SQIVND (reference sequence). This CDR3 contains 15 residues. J was trimmed by 4 bases and V by 4 bases; bases with no gene match: 9. The CDR3 DNA reads as TGTGCCAGTAGTAGCACCCGGGGGGGCTTTTACGAGCAGTACTTC. This sequence encodes CASSSTRGGFYEQYF.

This chain links TRBV7-9 with TRBJ2-1; D uncertain. Trimming left V 4 bases short and J 2 bases short, with 12 bases between. Germline V gene lookup returns CDR1 SEHNR and CDR2 FQNEAQ (reference sequence). The CDR3 length is 15 residues. This CDR3 reads CASSSTKTAYNEQFF. The CDR3 region has the DNA TGTGCCAGCAGCTCAACGAAGACTGCCTACAATGAGCAGTTCTTC.

The chain couples TRBV28 to TRBJ2-7; TRBD2 agrees at 12 bases. Germline values: CDR1 MDHEN, CDR2 SYDVKM. With 6 bases clipped from V and 2 bases from J, the junction kept 5 bases outside the gene matches. CDR3 size: 15 residues. For the CDR3, the DNA is TGTGCCAGCAGATTGACTAGCGGGAGAACCTACGAGCAGTACTTC. Amino acid sequence: CASRLTSGRTYEQYF.

V and J are TRBV28 and TRBJ1-5, with a tentative D call TRBD1 (6 bases). The CDR3 runs 16 residues. The germline gives CDR1 MDHEN, CDR2 SYDVKM. V was cut by 5 bases and J by 0 bases, with 14 bases left in between. CDR3 DNA sequence: TGTGCCAGCAGTCCCAGGACAGAAAATAGCAATCAGCCCCAGCATTTT. Translation: CASSPRTENSNQPQHF.

The V call is TRBV29-1, the J call TRBJ2-7, with 7 bases that match TRBD2. Germline trimming cut 7 bases from V and 5 bases from J; bases unmatched to any gene: 11. Germline V gene lookup returns CDR1 SQVTM and CDR2 ANQGSEA. CDR3 size: 13 residues. This CDR3 is CSASVTSWHEQYF. For the CDR3, the DNA is TGCAGCGCCTCAGTGACTAGCTGGCACGAGCAGTACTTC.

Concerning this clone: Compared with germline, one end of the junction differs, possibly owing to a read error. This rearrangement joins TRBV2 to TRBJ2-7; D possibly corresponds to TRBD1 (5 bases). The CDR3 length is 13 residues. From germline, CDR1 is SNHLY and CDR2 FYNNEI. In DNA, the CDR3 is TGTGCCGGCAGGGCTGCGACTTCCTACGAGCAGTACTTC. Translated, it gives CAGRAATSYEQYF.

This rearrangement joins TRBV30 to TRBJ1-2; D remains unclear. CDR3 length equals 11 residues. Germline loops: CDR1 GTSNPN, CDR2 SVGIG (reference sequence). Trimming removed 4 bases from V and 6 bases from J, with 9 bases in between. The CDR3 region has the DNA TGTGCCTGGATGGAGGGCGATGGCTACACCTTC. Amino acids: CAWMEGDGYTF.

In DNA form, the CDR3 reads TGTGCCAGCAGTGCACTAGCGGGGGTTTACGAGCAGTACTTC. Encoded protein: CASSALAGVYEQYF. The chain employs TRBV6-1 and TRBJ2-7; TRBD2 agrees at 11 bases. V shed 4 bases, J shed 4 bases, and the junction held 3 bases outside the gene matches. The CDR3 is made up of 14 amino acids. CDR1 and CDR2 from the germline V gene are MNHNS and SASEGT.

The V and J genes are TRBV28 and TRBJ2-5, with D perhaps TRBD2 (5 bases). Germline CDR1 and CDR2: MDHEN and SYDVKM. The CDR3 spans 16 residues. V was clipped by 0 bases and J by 4 bases, with 15 bases between them. The CDR3 bases are TGTGCCAGCAGTTTATGGAGGGAAGGATCAGGAGAGACCCAGTACTTC. Its protein is CASSLWREGSGETQYF.

V gene TRBV4-3 combines with J gene TRBJ1-4, with D possibly being TRBD1 (6 bases). The V gene lost 6 bases and the J gene lost 2 bases, with 19 bases spanning the gap. Germline loops: CDR1 LGHNA, CDR2 YSLEER. The CDR3 has 17 residues. The CDR3 spells CASSQGGGWSTNEKLFF. The CDR3 DNA reads as TGCGCCAGCAGTCAGGGAGGGGGGTGGAGCACTAATGAAAAACTGTTTTTT.